This T cell receptor (beta chain) appears in the sequencing data of a study of regulatory T cells in long-lasting Graves disease. As for the study in general: Antithyroid drugs had been taken by newly diagnosed Graves' patients for under 3 months.

Researchers made TCR beta libraries by using iRepertoire HTBI primers and running Arm-PCR on CDR3 regions. TCRdb redid the calling of the multiplex PCR reads with MiXCR, one entry per CDR3 protein. Counted here are hundreds of thousands of distinct CDR3 sequences, approximately 13% occurring once; the ten biggest clones make up roughly a tenth. This clonotype was seen at least ten times. Its antigen is currently unknown. Germline CDR1 and CDR2: DFQATT and SNEGSKA (reference sequence). This CDR3 region has 13 residues. V lost 6 bases and J 5 bases, leaving 16 bases between the germline ends. Study results and caveats: Accuracy was perhaps lowered by the small sample size.

Time point here: newly diagnosed GD, antithyroid drugs for less than 3 months. The TCR library used RNA extracted from PBMCs. The sample also formed part of further work on T cells in Graves' hyperthyroidism and ophthalmopathy. According to that study: Blood also carried most thyroid clonotypes expanded above 0.001.

This specimen consisted of peripheral blood mononuclear cells (PBMCs), obtained at new diagnosis, from a patient treated with antithyroid drugs. The receptor's source is a man under 40 with Graves disease. The rearrangement links TRBV20-1 to TRBJ2-5; TRBD2 is a possible D gene (5 bases). The CDR3 DNA reads TGCAGTGCGCTTCTCCGGGGATTGGAGACCCAGTACTTC. This sequence encodes CSALLRGLETQYF.